The rows below give T cell receptor beta chains drawn from one sample of a study of blood T cell repertoires in COVID-19. The protocol was immunoSEQ multiplex PCR, while the TCRdb copy is restricted to in-frame clones and leaves out a portion. The table has 250,000 to 300,000 clones, 90% seen once. What was sequenced was PBMCs or T cells enriched from blood (not recorded which). These receptor sequences come from a woman between 25 and 40 years old who had recovered from COVID-19. Each CDR3 is given with its conserved first and last residue. Fields, in order: J gene, V gene, clone size, D gene, CDR3 DNA, CDR3 protein. A D gene is named only where the DNA matches it firmly. Part of the rows lack a size; the others show once, few, many or a class for expanded clones.

TRBJ1-2,TRBV28,.,TRBD1,TGTGCCAGCACCTACACCGGGACAGGGGATGGCTACACCTTC,CASTYTGTGDGYTF
TRBJ2-6,TRBV2,.,TRBD2,TGTGCCACCAGGGAGGGATGGTTATCTGGGGCCAACGTCCTGACTTTC,CATREGWLSGANVLTF
TRBJ2-5,TRBV7-2,.,.,TGTGCCAGCAGCCCACGAGGGGAGACCCAGTACTTC,CASSPRGETQYF
TRBJ2-1,TRBV27,.,TRBD2,TGTGCCAGCAGCATCGGACTAGTCTACAATGAGCAGTTCTTC,CASSIGLVYNEQFF
TRBJ2-1,TRBV18,.,TRBD2,TGTGCCAGCTCACCATCGCTAGCGGGACCGTACAATGAGCAGTTCTTC,CASSPSLAGPYNEQFF
TRBJ2-2,TRBV30,few,.,TGTGCCTGGCGCAGTTCGAACACCGGGGAGCTGTTTTTT,CAWRSSNTGELFF
TRBJ2-1,TRBV19,.,.,TGTGCCAGTAGTATGGTCCCAGGTTTGGGCTCCTACAATGAGCAGTTCTTC,CASSMVPGLGSYNEQFF
TRBJ2-7,TRBV29-1,.,TRBD1,TGCAGCGTTGAAGGGGGACAGGGTGCCCACGAGCAGTACTTC,CSVEGGQGAHEQYF
TRBJ2-1,TRBV10-3,.,TRBD1,TGTGCCATCAAGGACAGGAATCGAAACAATGAGCAGTTCTTC,CAIKDRNRNNEQFF
TRBJ1-4,TRBV27,.,.,TGTGCCAGCAGTTCCTACAATGGGGGCAATGAAAAACTGTTTTTT,CASSSYNGGNEKLFF